One and the same sample provided the 18 T cell receptor beta chains below, sequenced in a study of cytomegalovirus exposure and HLA in healthy donors. The PCR had 60 Vbeta and 13 Jbeta primers. Method: immunoSEQ multiplex PCR; TCRdb's copy keeps in-frame clones and lacks some. The data contain about 120,000 clones, about 75% of them seen just once; the ten biggest clones take up 25% to 35%. Sequenced input: PBMCs. The receptor set was obtained from a man in his 60s in good health and CMV-seropositive.

J is TRBJ2-5 and V is TRBV30, with 9 bases lining up with TRBD1. CDR1 is GTSNPN and CDR2 is SVGIG in the germline V gene (reference sequence). The junction had 15 bases not matched to a gene; V was cut back by 0 bases and J by 4 bases. This CDR3 has 18 residues. The CDR3 bases are TGTGCCTGGAGTGTACGTTTCGGGAACAGGGGGCGCGGAGAGACCCAGTACTTC. Encoded protein: CAWSVRFGNRGRGETQYF.

The chain combines TRBV11-2 with TRBJ1-6; TRBD1 matches 7 bases. This CDR3 spans 17 amino acids. V trimming: 0 bases; J trimming: 5 bases; junction bases outside the gene matches: 7. CDR1 is SGHAT and CDR2 is FQNNGV in the germline V gene. Here the CDR3 reads CASSLEGTALNNSPLHF. CDR3 in DNA: TGTGCCAGCAGCTTAGAGGGGACAGCTTTAAATAATTCACCCCTCCACTTT.

The chain combines TRBV5-4 with TRBJ2-5; D may be TRBD1 (5 bases). Trimming removed 0 bases from V and 5 bases from J, with 17 bases in between. CDR3 length: 16 amino acids. Germline values: CDR1 SGHNT, CDR2 YYREEE (reference sequence). Here the CDR3 reads CASSLVGAAPGETQYF. The DNA of the CDR3 is TGTGCCAGCAGCTTGGTAGGGGCCGCCCCTGGGGAGACCCAGTACTTC.

The chain links TRBV2 to TRBJ1-2; D call uncertain. The germline V gene has CDR1 SNHLY and CDR2 FYNNEI. The V end was cut by 2 bases, the J end by 5 bases, with 6 bases between. The CDR3 is made up of 12 amino acids. The CDR3 loop reads CASSENLYGYTF. In DNA form, the CDR3 reads TGTGCCAGCAGTGAAAACTTGTATGGCTACACCTTC.

The gene calls are TRBV5-1 and TRBJ2-3; the match to TRBD1 covers 7 bases. Germline V gives CDR1 SGHRS, CDR2 YFSETQ. V was clipped by 1 base and J by 0 bases; unmatched bases: 11. The length of the CDR3 is 18 residues. The CDR3 DNA is TGCGCCAGCAGCTTGACCGGGTGGGGACAGACTAGCACAGATACGCAGTATTTT. Its translation is CASSLTGWGQTSTDTQYF.

The genes are TRBV10-1 and TRBJ2-7, with 8 bases lining up with TRBD1. CDR1 is WNHNN and CDR2 is SYGVQD in the germline V gene (reference sequence). The CDR3 is made up of 15 amino acids. Trimming cost V 0 bases and J 4 bases; bases outside gene matches: 5. The CDR3 sequence is CASSESGRQGYEQYF. DNA for the CDR3: TGCGCCAGCAGTGAGTCGGGGAGACAGGGGTACGAGCAGTACTTC.

This chain links TRBV7-2 with TRBJ2-1; 9 positions agree with TRBD2. The V gene end was trimmed by 1 base and the J gene end by 2 bases; junction bases not matched to a gene: 3. The CDR3 contains 16 residues. Germline V gene sequence: CDR1 SGHTA, CDR2 FQGNSA. The CDR3 spells CASSLVSSGAYNEQFF. The CDR3 nucleotides are TGTGCCAGCAGCTTAGTTTCTAGCGGGGCCTACAATGAGCAGTTCTTC.

The chain carries TRBV5-1 and TRBJ1-6; D might be TRBD1 (6 bases). This CDR3 is built from 13 residues. CDR1 is SGHRS and CDR2 is YFSETQ in the germline V gene. V was pared by 5 bases and J by 8 bases, with 11 bases between. DNA of the CDR3: TGCGCCAGCAGGGCGGGGGCCGATTCACCCCTCCACTTT. Translated, it gives CASRAGADSPLHF.

The chain has TRBV9 and TRBJ2-3, with D perhaps matching TRBD2 (7 bases). Between the trimmed V and J ends, which lost 0 bases and 1 base, there was a span of 12 bases. Germline V lookup: CDR1 SGDLS, CDR2 YYNGEE. This CDR3 spans 16 amino acids. CDR3 sequence: CASSVGRGAGTDTQYF. The CDR3 DNA sequence: TGTGCCAGCAGCGTAGGCCGGGGGGCGGGCACAGATACGCAGTATTTT.

CDR3 sequence: CASSSSGRTNQPQHF. CDR3 sequence (DNA): TGTGCCAGCAGCTCCTCGGGTAGGACTAATCAGCCCCAGCATTTT. The chain combines TRBV28 with TRBJ1-5; no definite D call. The CDR3 totals 15 residues. From germline, CDR1 is MDHEN and CDR2 SYDVKM. The germline V and J ends were trimmed by 6 bases and 4 bases, with 16 bases remaining between them.

The V and J genes are TRBV5-1 and TRBJ1-5, with D hard to call. Trimming shortened V by 0 bases and J by 2 bases, and 9 bases separated the two germline ends. The CDR3 spans 15 residues. From germline, CDR1 is SGHRS and CDR2 YFSETQ. The CDR3 DNA is TGCGCCAGCAGCTTGGAGTCTCCGGGCAATCAGCCCCAGCATTTT. Its translation: CASSLESPGNQPQHF.

There are a few counts of this clone. The chain joins TRBV6-6 to TRBJ2-7; TRBD1 matches at 7 bases. V trimming: 6 bases; J trimming: 3 bases; junction bases outside the gene matches: 8. The germline gives CDR1 MNHNY, CDR2 SVGAGI (reference sequence). The CDR3 has 14 amino acids. CDR3 region: CASREGTALYEQYF. CDR3 nucleotide sequence: TGTGCCAGCAGGGAAGGGACAGCGCTCTACGAGCAGTACTTC.

The gene calls are TRBV6-6 and TRBJ1-1; weak D call: TRBD1 (6 bases). Germline CDR1 MNHNY, CDR2 SVGAGI (reference sequence). The CDR3 consists of 15 residues. Trimming removed 4 bases from V and 0 bases from J, with 12 bases in between. CDR3 sequence: CASSSLGDMNTEAFF. The CDR3 coding sequence is TGTGCCAGCAGTTCTCTCGGGGACATGAACACTGAAGCTTTCTTT.

V gene TRBV5-1 combines with J gene TRBJ2-7; 11 nucleotides agree with TRBD2. CDR3 length equals 14 residues. The trim removed 1 base at V and 6 bases at J, leaving 3 bases unmatched. In germline, CDR1 is SGHRS, CDR2 YFSETQ. This CDR3 reads CASSLTSGSPEQYF. CDR3 in DNA: TGCGCCAGCAGCTTGACTAGCGGGAGTCCCGAGCAGTACTTC.

The rearrangement joins TRBV11-3 to TRBJ1-2; possible D gene TRBD1, 5 bases. This CDR3 has 14 amino acids. CDR1 is SGHNT, CDR2 YENEEA, per germline. Trimming stripped 5 bases from V and 7 bases from J, with 17 bases between. The DNA for the CDR3 is TGTGCCAGCAGCCCCCGCGCAGGGTCGGGTGGCTACACCTTC. Its protein product is CASSPRAGSGGYTF.

V gene TRBV30 combines with J gene TRBJ1-3; 7 bases fit TRBD1. J gave up 1 base and V 5 bases, and 5 bases lay outside the gene matches. This CDR3 is built from 14 residues. Per germline, CDR1 GTSNPN and CDR2 SVGIG (reference sequence). The CDR3 DNA reads as TGTGCCTGGGGCCGCAGGGGGTCTGGAAACACCATATATTTT. It encodes CAWGRRGSGNTIYF.

This chain joins TRBV4-1 and TRBJ2-3; perhaps TRBD2 as D (6 bases). Germline CDR1 reads MGHRA; CDR2 reads YSYEKL. Trimming stripped 0 bases from V and 11 bases from J, with 18 bases between. CDR3 length: 15 amino acids. This CDR3 reads CASSQETTRGIVQYF. CDR3 sequence (DNA): TGCGCCAGCAGCCAAGAGACGACCCGCGGGATAGTGCAGTATTTT.

V gene TRBV5-1 combines with J gene TRBJ1-3; weak D call: TRBD1 (5 bases). V was shortened by 3 bases and J by 0 bases, with 13 bases between the two germline ends. From germline, CDR1 is SGHRS and CDR2 YFSETQ. CDR3 length: 16 residues. The CDR3 reads CASSSGEGSSGNTIYF. CDR3 DNA: TGCGCCAGCAGCTCCGGGGAGGGGAGCTCTGGAAACACCATATATTTT.